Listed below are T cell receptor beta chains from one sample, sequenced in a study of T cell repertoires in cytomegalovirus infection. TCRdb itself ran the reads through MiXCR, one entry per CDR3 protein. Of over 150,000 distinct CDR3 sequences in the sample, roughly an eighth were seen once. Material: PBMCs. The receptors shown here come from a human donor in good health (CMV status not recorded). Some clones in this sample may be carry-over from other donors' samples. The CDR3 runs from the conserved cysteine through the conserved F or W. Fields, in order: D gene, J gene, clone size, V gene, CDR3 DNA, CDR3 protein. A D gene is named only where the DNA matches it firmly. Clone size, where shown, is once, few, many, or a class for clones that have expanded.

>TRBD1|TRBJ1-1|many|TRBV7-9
TGTGCCAGCAGCTCCGTCAGGGGGGAAAACACTGAAGCTTTCTTT
CASSSVRGENTEAFF
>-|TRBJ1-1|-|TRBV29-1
TGCAGCGTTGGTAAGAATCGATTAGAAGCTTTCTTT
CSVGKNRLEAFF
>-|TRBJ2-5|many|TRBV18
TGTGCCAGCTCAACCCAAGAGACCCAGTACTTC
CASSTQETQYF
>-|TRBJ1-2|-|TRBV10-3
TGTGCCATCAGTGGTTTCGTGTATGGCTACACCTTC
CAISGFVYGYTF
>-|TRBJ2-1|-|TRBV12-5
TGTGCTAGTGGTTTGGTACTCAGTGGGAGGCACGGCAATGAGCAGTTCTTC
CASGLVLSGRHGNEQFF
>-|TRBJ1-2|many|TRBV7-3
TGTGCCAGCAGCCCGCGGGGGGGGGCTGAAAGCTATGGCTACACCTTC
CASSPRGGAESYGYTF
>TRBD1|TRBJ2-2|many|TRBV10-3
TGTGCCATCAGTGAGTGGACAGGGAACACCGGGGAGCTGTTTTTT
CAISEWTGNTGELFF
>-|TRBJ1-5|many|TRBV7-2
TGTGCCAGCAGCCCCCTCGGGGGCAACAATCAGCCCCAGCATTTT
CASSPLGGNNQPQHF
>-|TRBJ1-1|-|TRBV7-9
TGTGCCAGCAGCTTAGATCGGTGGGGCAGTGTGAACACTGAAGCTTTCTTT
CASSLDRWGSVNTEAFF
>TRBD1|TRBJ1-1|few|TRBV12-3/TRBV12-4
TGTGCCAGCAGTCACGGGACAGGAAATGAAGCTTTCTTT
CASSHGTGNEAFF
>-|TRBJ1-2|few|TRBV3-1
TGTGCCAGCAGCCAAGCCTCCGGGATCGGGGGCTACACCTTC
CASSQASGIGGYTF
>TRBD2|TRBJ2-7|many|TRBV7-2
TGTGCCAGCAGCTTAGGTCGGGGGAGGGCCGGCGAGCAGTACTTC
CASSLGRGRAGEQYF
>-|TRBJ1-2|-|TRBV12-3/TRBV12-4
TGTGCCAGCAGTTTAAACCCCGTTAACTATGGCTACACCTTC
CASSLNPVNYGYTF
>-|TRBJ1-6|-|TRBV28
TGTGCCAGCAGTCCCCGGGTGAGAGGTTCATCCCTCCACTTT
CASSPRVRGSSLHF
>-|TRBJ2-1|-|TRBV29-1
TGCAGCGCTAATCCTCGGTCCAATGAGCAGTTCTTC
CSANPRSNEQFF
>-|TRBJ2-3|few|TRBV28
TGTGCCAGCAGTTTTAGCAAAGATACGCAGTATTTT
CASSFSKDTQYF
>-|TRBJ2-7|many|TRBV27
TGTGCCAGCAGGAAGGACGGGAGAAACGACGAGCAGTACTTC
CASRKDGRNDEQYF
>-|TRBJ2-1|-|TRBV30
TGTGCCTGGAGTTCACCTTCCACTGTTGGCAATGAGCAGTTCTTC
CAWSSPSTVGNEQFF
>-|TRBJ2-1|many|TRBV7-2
TGTGCCAGCAGAAGGGGGGGCCGTTCCTACAATGAGCAGTTCTTC
CASRRGGRSYNEQFF
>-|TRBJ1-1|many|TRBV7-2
TGTGCCAGCAGCTTAAGACGGGACGTTAAAGCTTTCTTT
CASSLRRDVKAFF
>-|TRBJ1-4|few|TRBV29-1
TGCAGCGTTGATGTCACGGGCGCAACTAATGAAAAACTGTTTTTT
CSVDVTGATNEKLFF
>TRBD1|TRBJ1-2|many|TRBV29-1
TGCAGCGTTGCCCTCAGGACAGGGTTCTATGGCTACACCTTC
CSVALRTGFYGYTF
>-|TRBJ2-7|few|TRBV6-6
TGTGCCAGCAGGCTACATGGGGAGCAGTACTTC
CASRLHGEQYF
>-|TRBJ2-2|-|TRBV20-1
TGCAGTGCTAGGCAGGGATCGAACACCGGGGAGCTGTTTTTT
CSARQGSNTGELFF
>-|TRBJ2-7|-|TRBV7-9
TGTGCCAGCGGGAGGTACTACGAGCAGTACTTC
CASGRYYEQYF
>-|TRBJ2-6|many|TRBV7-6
TGTGCCAGCAGCCTCGTTTCTGGGGCCAACGTCCTGACTTTC
CASSLVSGANVLTF
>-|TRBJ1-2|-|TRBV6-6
TGTGCCAGCAGTTACTCACAGATACTTAACTATGGCTACACCTTC
CASSYSQILNYGYTF
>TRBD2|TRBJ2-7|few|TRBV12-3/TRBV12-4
TGTGCCAGCAGTAACGGACTAGCGGGATCTGACGAGCAGTACTTC
CASSNGLAGSDEQYF
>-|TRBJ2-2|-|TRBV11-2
TGTGCCAGCAGCCAATCCTCCCCCTCGCGGTCGAACACCGGGGAGCTGTTTTTT
CASSQSSPSRSNTGELFF
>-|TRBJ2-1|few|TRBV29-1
TGCAGCGTTGAAGGGGGGCAGGATGTTTCCTACAATGAGCAGTTCTTC
CSVEGGQDVSYNEQFF
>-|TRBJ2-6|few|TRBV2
TGTGCCAGCAGTGAAGCAGGGTCAGGGGCCAACGTCCTGACTTTC
CASSEAGSGANVLTF